This TCR beta chain derives from a study of beta chain features in type 1 diabetes. The isolated RNA, all of it, was reverse transcribed, so expressed TCRB transcripts were what got sequenced. Profiling relied on immunoSEQ multiplex PCR, and the TCRdb table lists in-frame clones only, not all of them. Among 360,000 or so clones, roughly a fifth were seen once, and the ten largest hold roughly 0.045%. CDR1 is SGHRS, CDR2 YFSETQ, per germline. This CDR3 region has 15 residues. V trimming: 7 bases; J trimming: 0 bases; junction bases outside the gene matches: 10. The V call is TRBV5-1, the J call TRBJ2-7, with 7 bases fitting TRBD1. Source material: naive CD4+ T cells from blood. The receptor's source is a woman between 18 and 29 years old in good health. CDR3 amino acids: CASSQGNRDSYEQYF. The CDR3, as DNA: TGCGCCAGCTCACAGGGGAACCGAGACTCCTACGAGCAGTACTTC. Looking up the rest from reference TRBV5-1 and TRBJ2-7 gives the full variable domain: KAGVTQTPRYLIKTRGQQVTLSCSPISGHRSVSWYQQTPGQGLQFLFEYFSETQRNKGNFPGRFSGRQFSNSRSEMNVSTLELGDSALYLCASSQGNRDSYEQYFGPGTRLTVT.